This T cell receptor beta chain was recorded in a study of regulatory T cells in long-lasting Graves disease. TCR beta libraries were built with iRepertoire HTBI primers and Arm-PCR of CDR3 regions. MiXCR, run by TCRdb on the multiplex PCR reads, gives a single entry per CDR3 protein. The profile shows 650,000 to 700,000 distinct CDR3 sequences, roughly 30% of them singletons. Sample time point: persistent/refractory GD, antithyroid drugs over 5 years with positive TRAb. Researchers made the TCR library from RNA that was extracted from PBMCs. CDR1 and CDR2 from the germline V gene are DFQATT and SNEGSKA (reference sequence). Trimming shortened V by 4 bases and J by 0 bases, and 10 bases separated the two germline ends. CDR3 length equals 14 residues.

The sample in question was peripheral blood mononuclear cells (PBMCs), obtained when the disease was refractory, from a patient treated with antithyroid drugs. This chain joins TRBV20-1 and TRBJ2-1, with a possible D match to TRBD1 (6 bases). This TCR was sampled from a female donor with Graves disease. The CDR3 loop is CSATRQVSYNEQFF. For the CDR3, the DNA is TGCAGTGCTACCCGACAGGTCTCCTACAATGAGCAGTTCTTC.